The text below deals with one T cell receptor (beta chain). Germline CDR1 reads MNHEY; CDR2 reads SMNVEV (reference sequence). The CDR3 loop spans 14 amino acids. V was clipped by 2 bases and J by 1 base, with 7 bases between them. This sample is part of a study of OX40 agonist ivuxolimab in advanced cancers. The data were produced by immunoSEQ multiplex PCR, yet TCRdb's version contains in-frame clones alone and is incomplete. The data contain some 74,000 clones, 70% to 90% of them singletons. The chain couples TRBV27 to TRBJ2-3; D is unresolved. Sequenced here: CD4+ or CD8+ T cells sorted from blood, sampled in a trial of the OX40 agonist ivuxolimab. The sequence came from an adult with an advanced solid tumor such as melanoma, head and neck, liver or kidney cancer. Here the CDR3 reads CASSLREGTDTQYF. For the CDR3, the DNA is TGTGCCAGCAGTTTAAGGGAAGGCACAGATACGCAGTATTTT.